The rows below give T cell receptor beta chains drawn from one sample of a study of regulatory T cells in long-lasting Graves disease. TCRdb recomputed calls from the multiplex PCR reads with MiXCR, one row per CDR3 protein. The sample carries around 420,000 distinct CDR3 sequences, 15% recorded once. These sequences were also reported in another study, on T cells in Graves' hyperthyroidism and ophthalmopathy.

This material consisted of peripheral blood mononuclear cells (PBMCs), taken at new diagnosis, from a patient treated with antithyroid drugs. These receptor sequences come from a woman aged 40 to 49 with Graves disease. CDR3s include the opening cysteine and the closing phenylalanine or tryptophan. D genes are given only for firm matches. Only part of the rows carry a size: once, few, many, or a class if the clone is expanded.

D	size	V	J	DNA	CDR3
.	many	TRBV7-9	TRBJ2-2	TGTGCCAGCAGCTTTAGCCACGGGGAGCTGTTTTTT	CASSFSHGELFF
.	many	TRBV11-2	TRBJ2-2	TGTGCCAGCAGCCGAATTGCAGGAGGTCCCGGGGAGCTGTTTTTT	CASSRIAGGPGELFF
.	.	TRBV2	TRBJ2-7	TGTGCCAGCAGTGAAGCGCGCCAATCCTACGAGCAGTACTTC	CASSEARQSYEQYF
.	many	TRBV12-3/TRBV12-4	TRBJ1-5	TGTGCCAGCAGTTTGGGTAGGGGCAATCAGCCCCAGCATTTT	CASSLGRGNQPQHF
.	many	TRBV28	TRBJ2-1	TGTGCCAGCAGTTTCCGACAGGGTAGCGGCAATGAGCAGTTCTTC	CASSFRQGSGNEQFF
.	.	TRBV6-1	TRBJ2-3	TGTGCCAGCAGGCAAGCGGGTACAGATACGCAGTATTTT	CASRQAGTDTQYF
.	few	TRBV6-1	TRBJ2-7	TGTGCCAGTCGGGACACTGGCGAGCAGTACTTC	CASRDTGEQYF
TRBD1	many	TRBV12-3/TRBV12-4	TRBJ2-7	TGTGCCAGCAGTTCCGGGACAGGGGACCCCTACGAGCAGTACTTC	CASSSGTGDPYEQYF
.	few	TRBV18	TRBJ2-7	TGTGCCAGCTCACCACGTACAGGGGAGGCCTACGAGCAGTACTTC	CASSPRTGEAYEQYF
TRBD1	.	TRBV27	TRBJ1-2	TGTGCCAGCAGTCCACGACAGGGCGGTGGCTATGGCTACATCTTC	CASSPRQGGGYGYIF
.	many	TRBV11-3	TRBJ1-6	TGTGCCAGCCGGACCGAAAATAATTCACCCCTCCACTTT	CASRTENNSPLHF
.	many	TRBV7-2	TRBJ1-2	TGTGCCAGCAGCGCCTACAGTAACAGGGAGGGTGGCTACACCTTC	CASSAYSNREGGYTF
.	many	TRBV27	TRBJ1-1	TGTGCCAGCAGTTTATGGGGACCCTACACGGGGAACACTGAAGCTTTCTTT	CASSLWGPYTGNTEAFF
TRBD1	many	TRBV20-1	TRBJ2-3	TGCAGTGCTAGTACCGGGACAGGGGGCCTCCTAGCAGATACGCAGTATTTT	CSASTGTGGLLADTQYF
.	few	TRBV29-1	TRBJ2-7	TGCAGCGTTGAACAGACTGGTGAGCAGTACTTC	CSVEQTGEQYF
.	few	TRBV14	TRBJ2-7	TGTGCCAGCAGCCAAATAGCCGGGGACTTTTACGAGCAGTACTTC	CASSQIAGDFYEQYF
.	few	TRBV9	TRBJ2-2	TGTGCCAGCAGCGTCACAGGGAGGGGCACCGGGGAGCTGTTTTTT	CASSVTGRGTGELFF
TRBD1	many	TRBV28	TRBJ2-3	TGTGCCAGCAGTTCCCTAAGGGACAGTAATAGCACAGATACGCAGTATTTT	CASSSLRDSNSTDTQYF
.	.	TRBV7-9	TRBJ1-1	TGTGCCAGCAGCTTAGTTCCTGGTACTGAAGCTTTCTTT	CASSLVPGTEAFF
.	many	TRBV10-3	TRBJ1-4	TGTGCCACCAAAGGGGTCACTAATGAAAAACTGTTTTTT	CATKGVTNEKLFF
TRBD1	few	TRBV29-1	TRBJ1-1	TGCAGCGTAGGACAGGGGCGAACTGAAGCTTTCTTT	CSVGQGRTEAFF
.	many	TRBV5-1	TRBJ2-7	TGCGCCAGCAGCTTGAGCAACGAGCAGTACTTC	CASSLSNEQYF
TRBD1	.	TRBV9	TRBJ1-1	TGTGCCAGCAGCCCCTTCGGACAGGCGAACACTGAAGCTTTCTTT	CASSPFGQANTEAFF
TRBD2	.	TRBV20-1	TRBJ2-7	TGCAGTGCTAGAATACTAGCGGGAGGGGACTACGAGCAGTACTTC	CSARILAGGDYEQYF
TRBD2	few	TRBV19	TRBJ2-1	TGTGCCAGTAGTACTCAGACTAGCTCTGAGCAGTTCTTC	CASSTQTSSEQFF
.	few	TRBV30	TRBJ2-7	TGTGCCTGGAAACGGAACTACGAGCAGTACTTC	CAWKRNYEQYF
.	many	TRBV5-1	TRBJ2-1	TGCGCCAGCAGCTTCGGGCCTCACCGGGCTAAGAGTTACAATGAGCAGTTCTTC	CASSFGPHRAKSYNEQFF
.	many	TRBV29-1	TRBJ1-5	TGCAGCGCGGGACAAGGCAATCAGCCCCAGCATTTT	CSAGQGNQPQHF
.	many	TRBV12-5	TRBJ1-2	TGTGCTAGTGGTTTGGCTATTGATAGCCCCCAGGGAATCGGCTTC	CASGLAIDSPQGIGF
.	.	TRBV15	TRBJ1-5	TGTGCCACCAGCAGGGACGGACGGGATCAGCCCCAGCATTTT	CATSRDGRDQPQHF
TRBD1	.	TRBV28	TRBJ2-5	TGTGCCAGCAGTTGGGCAGGGGGCGGCGAGACCCAGTACTTC	CASSWAGGGETQYF
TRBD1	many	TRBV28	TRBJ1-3	TGTGCCAGCAGTTTTTTTTGGGGACAGAGCTCTGGAAACACCATATATTTT	CASSFFWGQSSGNTIYF
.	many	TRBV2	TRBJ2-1	TGTGCCAGCAGAGGACCCAACTACAATGAGCAGTTCTTC	CASRGPNYNEQFF
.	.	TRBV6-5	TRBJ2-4	TGTGCCAGCAGTTCCCCGGATCTAGCCAAAAACATTCAGTACTTC	CASSSPDLAKNIQYF
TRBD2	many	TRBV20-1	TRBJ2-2	TGCAGTGCTAGAGACCGGGCTAGCGGGTCGGGTATCGGGGAGCTGTTTTTT	CSARDRASGSGIGELFF
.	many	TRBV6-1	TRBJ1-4	TGTGCCAGCAGTGAAGACGGGGGAGATGAAAAACTGTTTTTT	CASSEDGGDEKLFF
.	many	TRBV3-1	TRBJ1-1	TGTGCCAGCAGCGCAGAGGGCGGTTTTGAAGCTTTCTTT	CASSAEGGFEAFF
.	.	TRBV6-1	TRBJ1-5	TGTGCCAGCAGTGTCGGAACAGGGTGGGGCAATCAGCCCCAGCATTTT	CASSVGTGWGNQPQHF
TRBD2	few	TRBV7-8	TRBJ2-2	TGTGCCAGCAGCCCAACACTCCATTCTAGCGGCAACACCGGGGAGCTGTTTTTT	CASSPTLHSSGNTGELFF
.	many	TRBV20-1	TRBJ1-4	TGCAGTGCTAGAGATAGCGGGGGGGCGATCGAAAAACTGTTTTTT	CSARDSGGAIEKLFF
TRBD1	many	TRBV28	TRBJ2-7	TGTGCCAGCAGTATAACAGGGGGCGCGGGAGAGCAGTACTTC	CASSITGGAGEQYF
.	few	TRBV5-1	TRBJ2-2	TGCGCCAGCAGCTTGGTAGGGGAAGGCACCGGGGAGCTGTTTTTT	CASSLVGEGTGELFF
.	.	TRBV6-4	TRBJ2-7	TGTGCCAGCAGTGAGGCGGCGGGGAGCTCCTACGAGCAGTACTTC	CASSEAAGSSYEQYF
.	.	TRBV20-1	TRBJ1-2	TGCAGTGCTAGAGATCGTAAGACATGGAACTATGGCTACACCTTC	CSARDRKTWNYGYTF
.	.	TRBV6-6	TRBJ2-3	TGTGCCAGCAGTTACTCGATTCTCAGGAATAGCACAGATACGCAGTATTTT	CASSYSILRNSTDTQYF